This T cell receptor beta chain was sequenced in a study of OX40 agonist ivuxolimab in advanced cancers. Study details: Across the patients, intravenous ivuxolimab was delivered every 2 weeks at 0.01 to 10 mg/kg.

Sequencing used immunoSEQ multiplex PCR; TCRdb keeps in-frame clones, though not all of them. The data contain tens of thousands of clones, about 93% of them singletons. The study, taken as a whole, reports: On average, CD8+ T cells showed a greater number of expanded clones than CD4+.

Note on this clone: Antigen specificity is unknown.

Germline V gives CDR1 SNHLY, CDR2 FYNNEI. CDR3 length: 13 residues. Losses at the gene ends were 10 bases for V and 2 bases for J; bases not matched to a gene: 5. Sample: CD4+ or CD8+ T cells sorted from blood, taken in a trial of the OX40 agonist ivuxolimab. This receptor was obtained from an adult with an advanced solid tumor such as melanoma, head and neck, liver or kidney cancer. The chain is built from TRBV2 and TRBJ2-1; 7 nucleotides agree with TRBD1. The CDR3 DNA sequence: TGTGCCACAGGGACAGAGACCTACAATGAGCAGTTCTTC. Translating it yields CATGTETYNEQFF.